This is a list of T cell receptor beta chains from one sample in a study of vaccination and CD4 T cells after COVID-19. TCRdb reanalysed the PCR reads using MiXCR and keeps one entry per CDR3 protein. The table shows about 3,000 distinct CDR3 sequences, with roughly 80% occurring only once. No antigen is known for these receptors. Sequenced sample: CD4+ T cells from blood, cultured in vitro. The source is a human donor who had recovered from COVID-19. CDR3s include the opening cysteine and the closing phenylalanine or tryptophan.

>TRBV20-1|TRBJ1-2
CSARDHPLYGYTF
>TRBV20-1|TRBJ2-5
CSATSPADPSETQYF
>TRBV20-1|TRBJ1-1
CSAIPAENTEAFF
>TRBV6-1|TRBJ1-5
CASSRTGKDQPQHF
>TRBV10-3|TRBJ1-5
CAISDQGGNQPQHF
>TRBV6-4|TRBJ1-6
CASSRVGGSPLHF
>TRBV20-1|TRBJ1-2
CSAARGNYGYTF
>TRBV30|TRBJ1-2
CAWGNRVLGYTF
>TRBV20-1|TRBJ2-1
CSARAPGTSGGYNEQFF
>TRBV10-3|TRBJ1-2
CAISGASGENYGYTF
>TRBV7-9|TRBJ1-5
CASSLDRVTQPQHF
>TRBV5-6|TRBJ2-3
CASSRGTGSTDTQYF
>TRBV19|TRBJ2-3
CASSISSGGETDTQYF
>TRBV18|TRBJ1-6
CASSPAGYNSPLHF
>TRBV27|TRBJ1-1
CASSLGPNRGVRGRRTEAFF
>TRBV7-7|TRBJ1-2
CASSPLRGPTPSNYGYTF
>TRBV6-1|TRBJ1-2
CASSVTGGISNYGYTF
>TRBV27|TRBJ1-2
CASSPFDRPLYGYTF
>TRBV5-5|TRBJ2-3
CASSLLQGADTQYF
>TRBV4-1|TRBJ1-2
CASTLIGGSGYTF
>TRBV5-3|TRBJ1-2
CASSKYTGKGGYTF
>TRBV20-1|TRBJ1-3
CSASPNSGNTIYF
>TRBV30|TRBJ1-2
CAWSLWYGYTF
>TRBV6-2/TRBV6-3|TRBJ2-3
CASSQVGGYTDTQYF
>TRBV6-1|TRBJ2-5
CASSGFPNRETQYF
>TRBV4-1|TRBJ2-7
CASSQVSGQTYEQYF
>TRBV20-1|TRBJ1-6
CSARFWTGDNSPLHF
>TRBV7-9|TRBJ1-2
CASSPLGDGDGYTF
>TRBV18|TRBJ1-1
CASSPGQGGEAFF
>TRBV11-3|TRBJ1-5
CASSPQGALDSNQPQHF
>TRBV6-1|TRBJ1-2
CASSSGNRLYGYTF
>TRBV7-2|TRBJ1-1
CASSFGAGTEAFF
>TRBV5-1|TRBJ1-2
CASSLEGQTYGYTF
>TRBV5-1|TRBJ1-1
CASKSLGDTEAFF
>TRBV7-2|TRBJ1-6
CASSASSRGSSPLHF
>TRBV5-4|TRBJ2-7
CASSSTGTYEQYF